The clone carrying this T cell receptor (beta chain) showed up many times. Antigen unknown. This sample stems from a study of regulatory T cells in long-lasting Graves disease. Study results and limitations: In persistent patients, shared public clonotypes (more than 2,500) outnumbered those in new patients (966). Favored usage of TRBV28, TRBJ1-2 and TRBJ2-5 was recorded in persistent disease.

CDR3 regions were amplified by Arm-PCR using iRepertoire HTBI primers to build TCR beta libraries. TCRdb independently ran MiXCR on the multiplex PCR reads; one entry per CDR3 protein. Of hundreds of thousands of distinct CDR3 sequences in the sample, about 14% are singletons; the top ten hold about a fifth. The time point is: newly diagnosed GD, antithyroid drugs for less than 3 months. Researchers made the TCR library from RNA that was extracted from PBMCs. Clinicians diagnosed Graves' disease using American Thyroid Association guidelines. This CDR3 region has 15 residues. The V gene's germline CDR1 is SGHRS and CDR2 YFSETQ. Between the trimmed V and J ends, which lost 5 bases and 5 bases, there was a span of 19 bases.

The sequence derives from a female donor with Graves disease. V gene TRBV5-1 combines with J gene TRBJ1-1, with a tentative D call TRBD1 (5 bases). The sample consisted of peripheral blood mononuclear cells (PBMCs), taken at new diagnosis, from a patient treated with antithyroid drugs. The CDR3 protein is CASRTGTGLRTEAFF. The CDR3, as DNA: TGCGCCAGCAGAACAGGAACCGGTCTGCGGACTGAAGCTTTCTTT.